This entry lists 28 T cell receptor beta chains sequenced from one sample in a study of cytomegalovirus exposure and HLA in healthy donors (TCRdb year 2017). The method behind the library was the immunoSEQ multiplex PCR assay. For the multiplex PCR, a mixture combining 60 forward primers for TCR Vbeta segments and 13 reverse primers for TCR Jbeta segments was used. Entries here come from immuneACCESS through TCRdb and include only in-frame sequences with V and J called. Some clones fail to appear in such tables; in the studies checked, an unresolved V gene covers under half of the shortfall, and the cause of the remainder is unknown. Counted in this sample were a few hundred thousand clones; 75% to 85% of them appeared once. The ten largest clones add up to less than 0.4% of the sample. Material for sequencing was PBMCs. Receptors were obtained from a girl aged 2 to 10 in good health and CMV-seronegative.

This clone was recorded only once. The CDR3 here is CASSQDVTEIYEQYF. The CDR3 DNA is TGTGCCAGCAGCCAAGATGTAACGGAGATCTACGAGCAGTACTTC. The chain joins TRBV4-2 to TRBJ2-7; D is ambiguous. The CDR3 has 15 amino acids. Germline V lookup: CDR1 LGHNA, CDR2 YNFKEQ. V lost 0 bases to trimming and J lost 3 bases, with 12 bases between them.

This clone was seen a few times. The V and J genes are TRBV13 and TRBJ2-1; perhaps TRBD2 as D (6 bases). This CDR3 contains 15 residues. V lost 0 bases to trimming and J lost 8 bases, with 14 bases between them. CDR1 and CDR2 from the germline V gene are PRHDT and FYEKMQ (reference sequence). In DNA form, the CDR3 reads TGTGCCAGCAGCTTAGGGGCGGGGTCACTTCATGAGCAGTTCTTC. Translation gives CASSLGAGSLHEQFF.

CDR3 region: CASSLTPRRGYEQYF. The DNA for the CDR3 is TGTGCCAGCAGCTTGACCCCTCGGAGGGGCTACGAGCAGTACTTC. The chain employs TRBV7-6 and TRBJ2-7, with D tentatively TRBD2 (6 bases). The CDR3 has 15 amino acids. Per germline, CDR1 SGHVS and CDR2 FNYEAQ. V lost 3 bases and J lost 3, with 15 bases in between.

V and J are TRBV28 and TRBJ1-1, with 7 bases identical to TRBD1. The CDR3 loop spans 14 amino acids. Germline values: CDR1 MDHEN, CDR2 SYDVKM. V was clipped by 4 bases and J by 0 bases; unmatched bases: 2. DNA for the CDR3: TGTGCCAGCAGTTCAGGGGGACTGAACACTGAAGCTTTCTTT. Protein sequence: CASSSGGLNTEAFF.

The genes are TRBV4-1 and TRBJ2-3, with 14 positions matching TRBD2. J lost 2 bases, V lost 0 bases, and 4 bases had no gene match. Germline V gene lookup returns CDR1 MGHRA and CDR2 YSYEKL. CDR3 length: 18 residues. DNA for the CDR3: TGCGCCAGCAGCCAAGAGCCGGGACTAGCGGGGGTCACAGATACGCAGTATTTT. Its translation is CASSQEPGLAGVTDTQYF.

This clone occurred a few times. J is TRBJ2-6 and V is TRBV5-6; D is possibly TRBD1 (6 bases). Germline loops: CDR1 SGHDT, CDR2 YYEEEE. The V gene lost 3 bases and the J gene lost 1 base, with 17 bases spanning the gap. The length of the CDR3 is 18 residues. CDR3 loop: CASSSTRQGFSGANVLTF. The CDR3 coding sequence is TGTGCCAGCAGCTCGACGCGCCAGGGGTTTTCTGGGGCCAACGTCCTGACTTTC.

A word on this clone: This sample includes further DNA sequences coding for the same CDR3. The genes are TRBV5-1 and TRBJ1-1; no clear D gene. CDR3 length: 13 residues. Germline CDR1 is SGHRS and CDR2 is YFSETQ. V lost 0 bases and J 1 base, leaving 4 bases between the germline ends. For the CDR3, the DNA is TGCGCCAGCAGCTTGGCGGGGAACACTGAAGCTTTCTTT. This encodes CASSLAGNTEAFF.

The chain recombines TRBV7-9 with TRBJ1-2; TRBD1 is a possible D gene (5 bases). The germline V gene has CDR1 SEHNR and CDR2 FQNEAQ (reference sequence). V was clipped by 2 bases and J by 5 bases, with 27 bases between them. The CDR3 spans 19 residues. CDR3 sequence reads: CASSLTGGTSLPIWYGYTF. The CDR3 nucleotides are TGTGCCAGCAGCTTAACCGGAGGGACTTCTTTGCCCATTTGGTATGGCTACACCTTC. Full variable domain (outside the CDR3, taken from reference TRBV7-9 and TRBJ1-2): DTGVSQNPRHKITKRGQNVTFRCDPISEHNRLYWYRQTLGQGPEFLTYFQNEAQLEKSRLLSDRFSAERPKGSFSTLEIQRTEQGDSAMYLCASSLTGGTSLPIWYGYTFGSGTRLTVV.

The CDR3 DNA reads TGCGCCAGCAGCCTCAACCGGGGGGCTAGCACAGATACGCAGTATTTT. It is translated as CASSLNRGASTDTQYF. The V call is TRBV4-1, the J call TRBJ2-3, with D perhaps matching TRBD2 (7 bases). The V gene lost 4 bases and the J gene lost 0 bases, with 14 bases spanning the gap. Germline loops: CDR1 MGHRA, CDR2 YSYEKL. The CDR3 spans 16 residues.

The gene calls are TRBV2 and TRBJ1-6; D ambiguous. With 10 bases removed from V and 7 bases from J, the gap between germline ends came to 23 bases. From germline, CDR1 is SNHLY and CDR2 FYNNEI. The CDR3 spans 16 residues. The CDR3 protein is CAKRLARLTSNSPLHF. The CDR3 nucleotides are TGTGCCAAGCGGTTGGCCCGCCTTACCTCCAATTCACCCCTCCACTTT. Variable domain in full (rest from reference TRBV2 and TRBJ1-6): EPEVTQTPSHQVTQMGQEVILRCVPISNHLYFYWYRQILGQKVEFLVSFYNNEISEKSEIFDDQFSVERPDGSNFTLKIRSTKLEDSAMYFCAKRLARLTSNSPLHFGNGTRLTVT.

This clone was recorded a few times. The chain uses TRBV6-1 and TRBJ2-3; 8 nucleotides agree with TRBD2. With V trimmed by 7 bases and J by 6 bases, 12 bases remained unmatched. This CDR3 has 15 residues. CDR1 MNHNS and CDR2 SASEGT come from the germline V gene. The CDR3 spells CASTTGRGEGDTQYF. The CDR3 coding sequence is TGTGCCAGCACCACCGGGCGGGGGGAAGGGGATACGCAGTATTTT.

This CDR3 is CAIGLAGGYEQYF. The DNA of the CDR3 is TGTGCCATCGGGCTAGCGGGGGGCTACGAGCAGTACTTC. The V gene is TRBV10-3, the J gene TRBJ2-7, with 11 bases matching TRBD2. The V gene's germline CDR1 is ENHRY and CDR2 SYGVKD. This CDR3 region has 13 residues. Germline trimming cut 8 bases from V and 3 bases from J; bases unmatched to any gene: 3.

V is TRBV19 and J is TRBJ2-5; 9 positions match TRBD1. CDR3 size: 14 residues. The trim removed 8 bases at V and 2 bases at J, leaving 6 bases unmatched. Germline loops: CDR1 LNHDA, CDR2 SQIVND (reference sequence). CDR3 nucleotide sequence: TGTGCCAGTCAGGACAGGGGACGTCAAGAGACCCAGTACTTC. Translation: CASQDRGRQETQYF. The full variable domain, with the rest looked up from reference TRBV19 and TRBJ2-5, is DGGITQSPKYLFRKEGQNVTLSCEQNLNHDAMYWYRQDPGQGLRLIYYSQIVNDFQKGDIAEGYSVSREKKESFPLTVTSAQKNPTAFYLCASQDRGRQETQYFGPGTRLLVL.

This chain connects TRBV5-4 to TRBJ2-2; the match to TRBD2 covers 8 bases. CDR1 and CDR2 from the germline V gene are SGHNT and YYREEE (reference sequence). This CDR3 has 14 amino acids. V lost 4 bases to trimming and J lost 3 bases; unmatched junction nucleotides: 2. The CDR3 spells CASSGSGDTGELFF. The CDR3 bases are TGTGCCAGCAGCGGTAGCGGGGACACCGGGGAGCTGTTTTTT.

The chain recombines TRBV9 with TRBJ2-7; the D gene is possibly TRBD2 (6 bases). Germline assignment: CDR1 SGDLS and CDR2 YYNGEE. CDR3 length: 14 amino acids. V lost 0 bases and J 3 bases, leaving 10 bases between the germline ends. CDR3 coding DNA: TGTGCCAGCAGCGTAGCGGGAGAGGGCTACGAGCAGTACTTC. Amino acid sequence: CASSVAGEGYEQYF.

Only a few counts were recorded for this clone. This chain connects TRBV5-4 to TRBJ1-1, with a tentative D call TRBD1 (6 bases). Germline V gene sequence: CDR1 SGHNT, CDR2 YYREEE (reference sequence). V was trimmed by 4 bases and J by 1 base, leaving 8 bases between them. This CDR3 region has 13 residues. This CDR3 is CASSMTGNTEAFF. The CDR3 DNA reads TGTGCCAGCAGCATGACAGGGAACACTGAAGCTTTCTTT.

The chain recombines TRBV10-2 with TRBJ1-1; D remains ambiguous. This CDR3 contains 13 residues. Per the germline V gene, CDR1 is WSHSY and CDR2 is SAAADI. Trimming stripped 6 bases from V and 1 base from J, with 9 bases between. Here the CDR3 reads CASSRRRNTEAFF. The CDR3 DNA is TGCGCCAGCAGCCGGAGGCGGAACACTGAAGCTTTCTTT.

The V gene is TRBV6-6, the J gene TRBJ2-3; 14 bases agree with TRBD2. The CDR3 length is 16 residues. V lost 5 bases and J lost 4; bases outside the gene matches: 5. Germline CDR1 reads MNHNY; CDR2 reads SVGAGI (reference sequence). The chain's CDR3 is CASSPGTSGSPDTQYF. CDR3 coding DNA: TGTGCCAGCAGTCCCGGGACTAGCGGGAGCCCAGATACGCAGTATTTT.

The chain joins TRBV5-6 to TRBJ1-1; 11 positions match TRBD1. V was pared by 0 bases and J by 7 bases, with 5 bases of the junction left unmatched. The CDR3 covers 15 residues. Germline-derived CDR1 and CDR2 are SGHDT and YYEEEE. CDR3 nucleotide sequence: TGTGCCAGCAGCTTGGGGACAGGGGGCACGGGTGAAGCTTTCTTT. This encodes CASSLGTGGTGEAFF.

This clone was seen just once. J is TRBJ1-1 and V is TRBV28, with a tentative D call TRBD1 (5 bases). The CDR3 loop spans 15 amino acids. The V end lost 1 base, the J end lost 2 bases, and 11 bases lay between the germline ends. The germline V gene has CDR1 MDHEN and CDR2 SYDVKM. The CDR3: CASSLLWGGNTEAFF. The CDR3, as DNA: TGTGCCAGCAGTTTATTGTGGGGGGGAAACACTGAAGCTTTCTTT.

CDR3 amino acids: CASSNTGGPSQETQYF. Written as DNA, the CDR3 is TGTGCCAGCAGTAATACGGGAGGGCCAAGCCAAGAGACCCAGTACTTC. The chain couples TRBV28 to TRBJ2-5; TRBD2 aligns across 8 bases. There are 16 residues in the CDR3. CDR1 MDHEN and CDR2 SYDVKM come from the germline V gene. Unmatched junction bases numbered 9, after V lost 5 bases and J lost 1 base.

This clone has more than one count but fewer than ten. V usage is TRBV30 and J usage is TRBJ1-2; 7 bases fit TRBD1. Germline loops: CDR1 GTSNPN, CDR2 SVGIG (reference sequence). The CDR3 has 13 residues. Trimming cost V 2 bases and J 6 bases; bases outside gene matches: 6. CDR3 residues: CAWSSTGYHGYTF. The CDR3 DNA reads TGTGCCTGGAGTTCGACAGGGTATCATGGCTACACCTTC.

The chain is built from TRBV6-4 and TRBJ2-1; tentative D call: TRBD2 (5 bases). This CDR3 comprises 16 residues. Trimming took off 7 bases at V and 6 bases at J, with 22 bases between the two ends. Germline values: CDR1 MRHNA, CDR2 SNTAGT. CDR3 DNA sequence: TGTGCCAGCAAAGGTCCAACTGTCCCCGAGGGCAATGAGCAGTTCTTC. Translation gives CASKGPTVPEGNEQFF.

The chain uses TRBV5-1 and TRBJ1-2; TRBD1 matches 7 bases. V trimming: 4 bases; J trimming: 3 bases; junction bases outside the gene matches: 6. The CDR3 spans 14 residues. Germline V CDR1 and CDR2: SGHRS, YFSETQ. This chain's CDR3 is CASSVDREDYGYTF. The DNA for the CDR3 is TGCGCCAGCAGCGTCGACAGGGAGGACTATGGCTACACCTTC.

This clone was seen a single time. V is TRBV4-2 and J is TRBJ2-7, with D perhaps TRBD2 (5 bases). The CDR3 has 13 residues. V lost 1 base to trimming and J lost 7 bases, with 11 bases between them. Per germline, CDR1 LGHNA and CDR2 YNFKEQ. The CDR3 coding sequence is TGTGCCAGCAGCCAAGCCCCGGGCGGGGAGCAGTACTTC. Its protein product is CASSQAPGGEQYF.

The chain employs TRBV9 and TRBJ1-1; D gene unclear. In germline, CDR1 is SGDLS, CDR2 YYNGEE. Trimming left V 0 bases short and J 5 bases short, with 17 bases between. The CDR3 is made up of 16 amino acids. The CDR3: CASSVAYGRGGTEAFF. The CDR3 DNA reads TGTGCCAGCAGCGTAGCTTACGGTCGGGGAGGGACTGAAGCTTTCTTT.

There are a few counts of this clone. This rearrangement joins TRBV4-1 to TRBJ1-2; D is unresolved. V lost 2 bases and J lost 1, with 14 bases in between. The CDR3 runs to 16 residues. CDR1 and CDR2 from the germline V gene are MGHRA and YSYEKL. CDR3 protein: CASSQSTDDLNYGYTF. CDR3 DNA sequence: TGCGCCAGCAGCCAATCTACAGACGACCTTAACTATGGCTACACCTTC.

The chain links TRBV30 to TRBJ2-5; 9 bases line up with TRBD2. The germline V gene encodes CDR1 GTSNPN and CDR2 SVGIG (reference sequence). The V and J ends lost 3 bases and 3 bases, in that order; junction bases with no gene match: 14. This CDR3 is 17 amino acids long. The CDR3 DNA reads as TGTGCCTGGAGGGGGGGGTTTAGCGGGAGTTTGAAAGAGACCCAGTACTTC. This codes for CAWRGGFSGSLKETQYF. The whole variable domain, filled in from reference TRBV30 and TRBJ2-5, reads SQTIHQWPATLVQPVGSPLSLECTVEGTSNPNLYWYRQAAGRGLQLLFYSVGIGQISSEVPQNLSASRPQDRQFILSSKKLLLSDSGFYLCAWRGGFSGSLKETQYFGPGTRLLVL.